These 19 T cell receptor beta chains were all obtained from the same sample, sequenced in a study of blood T cells in healthy people across ages. Through a sample-barcoded 5' primer and a J-beta primer mix, a second PCR was run for about 6 to 11 cycles. Each CDR3 protein gets one entry after TCRdb re-called the 5' RACE reads with MiXCR. The sample yields 850,000 to 1,300,000 distinct CDR3 sequences, around 43% seen once. Sequencing input: blood. Every receptor here comes from a woman aged 55-69 years in good health.

The chain links TRBV20-1 to TRBJ2-1, with D perhaps matching TRBD2 (5 bases). Germline V lookup: CDR1 DFQATT, CDR2 SNEGSKA (reference sequence). The CDR3 has 15 residues. Trimming took off 4 bases at V and 8 bases at J, with 21 bases between the two ends. The CDR3 region is CSATITSVVSYEQFF. CDR3 sequence (DNA): TGCAGTGCTACTATAACTAGTGTGGTAAGCTATGAGCAGTTCTTC.

The chain combines TRBV27 with TRBJ1-2; D not resolved. The CDR3 is 14 residues long. CDR1 MNHEY and CDR2 SMNVEV come from the germline V gene (reference sequence). The germline V and J ends were trimmed by 8 bases and 8 bases, with 21 bases remaining between them. The CDR3 here is CASLTPDGLLGYTF. In DNA, the CDR3 is TGTGCCAGCCTGACCCCCGACGGCCTTTTGGGCTACACCTTC.

There are a few counts of this clonotype. This chain connects TRBV27 to TRBJ2-3, with D possibly being TRBD1 or TRBD2 (5 bases each). V lost 4 bases and J lost 1, with 15 bases in between. The V gene's germline CDR1 is MNHEY and CDR2 SMNVEV (reference sequence). CDR3 length equals 16 residues. CDR3 in amino acids: CASSSSGRGGTDTQYF. CDR3 nucleotides: TGTGCCAGCAGTTCCTCCGGACGAGGGGGCACAGATACGCAGTATTTT.

This clonotype was counted between two and nine times. The gene calls are TRBV7-2 and TRBJ2-3; 13 bases line up with TRBD2. Germline V gene lookup returns CDR1 SGHTA and CDR2 FQGNSA. V lost 5 bases to trimming and J lost 5 bases; unmatched junction nucleotides: 7. There are 16 residues in the CDR3. The CDR3 DNA sequence: TGTGCCAGCAGCCCAGGGACTAGCGGGAATATAGATACGCAGTATTTT. This sequence encodes CASSPGTSGNIDTQYF.

This clonotype showed up just once. The chain couples TRBV5-8 to TRBJ2-3; 10 nucleotides line up with TRBD1. Germline V CDR1 and CDR2: SGHTS, YDEGEE. V trimming: 4 bases; J trimming: 5 bases; junction bases outside the gene matches: 7. The CDR3 is 15 amino acids. In DNA form, the CDR3 reads TGTGCCAGCAGCAATGACAGGGGGCCGGGAGATACGCAGTATTTT. Translation gives CASSNDRGPGDTQYF.

The V and J genes are TRBV6-5 and TRBJ2-7, with TRBD1 identical over 8 bases. The trim removed 6 bases at V and 1 base at J, leaving 8 bases unmatched. Germline values: CDR1 MNHEY, CDR2 SVGAGI. CDR3 size: 15 residues. CDR3 protein: CASRLGTGLSYEQYF. The CDR3 DNA reads TGTGCCAGCAGGTTGGGGACAGGATTATCCTACGAGCAGTACTTC.

The V call is TRBV9, the J call TRBJ1-2; D remains ambiguous. Per germline, CDR1 SGDLS and CDR2 YYNGEE. The length of the CDR3 is 15 residues. V lost 4 bases and J lost 4, with 17 bases in between. CDR3 loop: CASSTIGQNSYGYTF. The CDR3 DNA is TGTGCCAGCAGCACAATCGGGCAGAACAGCTATGGCTACACCTTC.

The chain links TRBV5-1 to TRBJ2-1, with 13 bases that match TRBD2. The V segment lost 8 bases and the J segment 6 bases; nucleotides outside the gene matches: 5. The CDR3 is made up of 14 amino acids. Germline-derived CDR1 and CDR2 are SGHRS and YFSETQ. CDR3 residues: CASKRTSGSNEQFF. Here the CDR3 DNA reads TGCGCCAGTAAAAGGACTAGCGGGAGCAATGAGCAGTTCTTC.

This clonotype was picked up a small number of times. This chain uses TRBV29-1 with TRBJ1-1, with D unresolved. The CDR3 totals 13 residues. Trimming removed 4 bases from V and 0 bases from J, with 9 bases in between. Looked up from germline, CDR1 is SQVTM and CDR2 is ANQGSEA. The CDR3 here is CSVVTRLNTEAFF. The CDR3 coding sequence is TGCAGCGTTGTAACCCGGCTGAACACTGAAGCTTTCTTT.

This chain links TRBV24-1 with TRBJ2-3; D remains unclear. There are 17 residues in the CDR3. Trimming left V 1 base short and J 4 bases short, with 17 bases between. CDR1 KGHDR and CDR2 SFDVKD come from the germline V gene. The DNA of the CDR3 is TGTGCCACCAGTGATTTCCGGTCGGCGTTGCGCGCAGATACGCAGTATTTT. Translated: CATSDFRSALRADTQYF.

This clonotype was counted only a few times. The rearrangement uses TRBV5-1 and TRBJ2-7, with D possibly called TRBD1 or TRBD2 (5 bases each). Trimming pared 1 base from V and 5 bases from J, leaving 13 bases between. CDR3 size: 14 residues. Germline V gives CDR1 SGHRS, CDR2 YFSETQ. The CDR3 sequence: CASSLRDSGHEQYF. CDR3 in DNA: TGCGCCAGCAGCTTGAGAGACAGCGGTCACGAGCAGTACTTC.

V is TRBV5-1 and J is TRBJ2-1; D might be TRBD2 (5 bases). V shed 2 bases and J shed 8 bases, with 14 bases lying between them. The CDR3 is 14 residues long. Looked up from germline, CDR1 is SGHRS and CDR2 is YFSETQ. DNA for the CDR3: TGCGCCAGCAGCTTCTACCGGGATCGGGATGAGCAGTTCTTC. The encoded protein is CASSFYRDRDEQFF.

The gene calls are TRBV27 and TRBJ2-6; 12 positions agree with TRBD1. V lost 3 bases to trimming and J lost 4 bases; unmatched junction nucleotides: 13. The CDR3 is made up of 20 amino acids. Germline V gene lookup returns CDR1 MNHEY and CDR2 SMNVEV (reference sequence). The CDR3 sequence is CASSFLPSGQGARGANVLTF. The CDR3 region has the DNA TGTGCCAGCAGTTTTCTCCCCTCGGGACAGGGGGCACGAGGGGCCAACGTCCTGACTTTC.

The chain's CDR3 is CSARDRRMMSSYEQYF. In nucleotides, the CDR3 is TGCAGTGCTAGAGATAGGCGGATGATGAGCTCCTACGAGCAGTACTTC. This sequence joins TRBV20-1 and TRBJ2-7; D uncertain. This CDR3 spans 16 amino acids. V was shortened by 0 bases and J by 0 bases, with 15 bases between the two germline ends. Germline V gives CDR1 DFQATT, CDR2 SNEGSKA (reference sequence).

In its sample, this clonotype was seen a few times. The rearrangement uses TRBV28 and TRBJ1-6; TRBD1 might be the D (5 bases). Germline V gene sequence: CDR1 MDHEN, CDR2 SYDVKM. CDR3 length equals 14 residues. The V end was cut by 0 bases, the J end by 8 bases, with 8 bases between. The DNA of the CDR3 is TGTGCCAGCAGTTTATGGCAGGGATATTCACCCCTCCACTTT. Protein: CASSLWQGYSPLHF.

V gene TRBV15 combines with J gene TRBJ2-1, with 8 positions matching TRBD2. With 6 bases clipped from V and 5 bases from J, the junction kept 9 bases outside the gene matches. The germline V gene encodes CDR1 LNHNV and CDR2 YYDKDF (reference sequence). The CDR3 contains 15 residues. CDR3 loop: CATRSISGVNNEQFF. The CDR3 bases are TGTGCCACCAGGTCGATTAGCGGGGTGAACAATGAGCAGTTCTTC.

The rearrangement joins TRBV20-1 to TRBJ1-5; D remains ambiguous. This CDR3 comprises 18 residues. The V end was cut by 0 bases, the J end by 2 bases, with 20 bases between. Germline V gene lookup returns CDR1 DFQATT and CDR2 SNEGSKA (reference sequence). The CDR3 is CSARDSGDVTLGNQPQHF. As DNA, the CDR3 is TGCAGTGCTAGAGATAGTGGAGACGTCACGCTTGGCAATCAGCCCCAGCATTTT.

The rearrangement joins TRBV29-1 to TRBJ2-4; D gene unclear. Gene TRBJ2-7 matches the end of the DNA better, so the J call may be wrong. Germline V gene lookup returns CDR1 SQVTM and CDR2 ANQGSEA. The CDR3 consists of 13 residues. The DNA of the CDR3 is TGCAGCGTTGAAGAGCATGCGGCCTACGAGCAGTACTTC. Its translation is CSVEEHAAYEQYF.

The chain is built from TRBV12-3 or TRBV12-4 and TRBJ1-1; D ambiguous. Trimming took 7 bases from V and 5 from J, leaving 14 bases between them. This CDR3 has 13 amino acids. The CDR3 nucleotides read TGTGCCAGCACCAAGACGGGAGGAACTGAAGCTTTCTTT. Protein product: CASTKTGGTEAFF.